A single T cell receptor beta chain is shown here with its context. What it binds is unknown. Some clones are missing from TCRdb's copy, which holds only in-frame ones; the method was immunoSEQ multiplex PCR. The data show 120,000 or so clones, with 70% to 90% seen just once and approximately 3.4% held by the top ten. The record originates from a study of T cell responses to AZD1222 COVID-19 vaccine. Broader study findings: CD4 TCRs linked to vaccination spanned spike, dominating at 160-218 and 743-854.

The CDR3 spans 15 residues. Germline V gene sequence: CDR1 DFQATT, CDR2 SNEGSKA (reference sequence). Between the trimmed V and J ends, which lost 3 bases and 5 bases, there was a span of 20 bases. Timing groups of about 4 and about 12 weeks for second doses were pooled. This rearrangement joins TRBV20-1 to TRBJ2-7, with D perhaps TRBD1 or TRBD2 (6 bases each). The source is an adult who received the AZD1222 COVID-19 vaccine. Sequencing used peripheral blood, obtained 28 days after the second AZD1222 dose. DNA of the CDR3: TGCAGTGCTAGTAGTGTTGGGGGGCGTAGCGACGAGCAGTACTTC. This encodes CSASSVGGRSDEQYF.